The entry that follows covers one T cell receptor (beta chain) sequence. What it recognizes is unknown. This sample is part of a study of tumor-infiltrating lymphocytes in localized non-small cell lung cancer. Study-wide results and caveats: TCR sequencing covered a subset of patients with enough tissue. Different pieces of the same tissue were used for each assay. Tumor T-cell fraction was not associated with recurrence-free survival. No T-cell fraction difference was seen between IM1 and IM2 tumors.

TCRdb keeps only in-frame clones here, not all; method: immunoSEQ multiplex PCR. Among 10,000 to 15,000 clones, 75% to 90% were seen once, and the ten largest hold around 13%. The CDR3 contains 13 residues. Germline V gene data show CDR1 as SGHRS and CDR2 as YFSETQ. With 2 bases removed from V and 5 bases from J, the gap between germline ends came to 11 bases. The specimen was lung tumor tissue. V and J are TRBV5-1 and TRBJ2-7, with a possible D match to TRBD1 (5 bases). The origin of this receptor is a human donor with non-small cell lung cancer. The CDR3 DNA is TGCGCCAGCAGCTTTCAGGGAAACCACGAGCAGTACTTC. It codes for CASSFQGNHEQYF.